What follows is one T cell receptor (beta chain) and its context. The PCR was carried out with 60 Vbeta primers and 13 Jbeta primers. Generated by immunoSEQ multiplex PCR, the TCRdb table keeps only in-frame clones and is missing some. This sample carries roughly 83,000 clones, about 81% of them seen once, and the ten largest clones take around 4.3%. The sample is drawn from a study of cytomegalovirus exposure and HLA in healthy donors. CDR1 and CDR2 (germline): SGHTS, YDEGEE. Trimming removed 0 bases from V and 4 bases from J, with 22 bases in between. This CDR3 has 18 amino acids. Sequenced sample: PBMCs. The chain has TRBV5-8 and TRBJ1-1; D perhaps matches TRBD1 (5 bases). The receptor was isolated from a man aged 55-75 years in good health and CMV-seronegative. The CDR3 DNA reads TGTGCCAGCAGCTTGGTGTTAGATGGTGGGGCCCTTGGCACTGAAGCTTTCTTT. It is translated as CASSLVLDGGALGTEAFF.